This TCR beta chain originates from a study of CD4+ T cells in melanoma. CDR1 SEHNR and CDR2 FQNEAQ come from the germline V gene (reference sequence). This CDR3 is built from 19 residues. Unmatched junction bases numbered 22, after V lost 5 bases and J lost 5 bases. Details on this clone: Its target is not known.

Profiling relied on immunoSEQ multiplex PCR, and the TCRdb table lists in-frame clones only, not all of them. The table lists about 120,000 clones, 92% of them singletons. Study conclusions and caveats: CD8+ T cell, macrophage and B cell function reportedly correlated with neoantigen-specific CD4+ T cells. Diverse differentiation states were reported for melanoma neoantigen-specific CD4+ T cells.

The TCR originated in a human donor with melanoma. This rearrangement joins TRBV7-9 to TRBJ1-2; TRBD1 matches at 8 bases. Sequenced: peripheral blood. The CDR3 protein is CASSPLGGQGAGELYGYTF. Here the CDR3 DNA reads TGTGCCAGCAGCCCTCTCGGGGGGCAGGGGGCTGGTGAGTTGTATGGCTACACCTTC.